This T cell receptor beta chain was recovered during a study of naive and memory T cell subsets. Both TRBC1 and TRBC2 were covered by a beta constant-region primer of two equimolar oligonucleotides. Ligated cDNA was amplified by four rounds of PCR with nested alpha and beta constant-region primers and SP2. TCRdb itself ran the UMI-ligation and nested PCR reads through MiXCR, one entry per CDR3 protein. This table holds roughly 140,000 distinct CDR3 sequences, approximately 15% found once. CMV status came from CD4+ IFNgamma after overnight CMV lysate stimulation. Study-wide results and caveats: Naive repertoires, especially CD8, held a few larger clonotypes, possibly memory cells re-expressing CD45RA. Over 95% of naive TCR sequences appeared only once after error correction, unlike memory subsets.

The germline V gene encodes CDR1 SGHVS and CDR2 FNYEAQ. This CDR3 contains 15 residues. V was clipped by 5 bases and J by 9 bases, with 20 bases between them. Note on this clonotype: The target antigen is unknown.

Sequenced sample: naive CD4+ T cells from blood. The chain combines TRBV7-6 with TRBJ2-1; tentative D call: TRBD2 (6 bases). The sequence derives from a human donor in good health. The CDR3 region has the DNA TGTGCCAGCAGCGGGTTTCGAACTAGCCCTGGTGAGCAGTTCTTC. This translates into CASSGFRTSPGEQFF.